These 19 T cell receptor beta chains were sequenced from one sample in a study of cytomegalovirus exposure and HLA in healthy donors. PCR used 60 Vbeta primers and 13 Jbeta primers. Sequenced by immunoSEQ multiplex PCR; TCRdb stores in-frame clones only, minus some. The sample records some 170,000 clones, 55% to 75% being singletons. The sequenced sample was PBMCs. These TCRs come from a human donor in good health.

The chain employs TRBV7-2 and TRBJ1-1, with unresolved D. Germline CDR1 SGHTA, CDR2 FQGNSA. Trimming cost V 5 bases and J 1 base, with 14 bases left between them. The CDR3 extends over 15 amino acids. The CDR3 protein is CASSLGGMENTEAFF. DNA of the CDR3: TGTGCCAGCAGCCTCGGAGGGATGGAGAACACTGAAGCTTTCTTT.

The rearrangement joins TRBV27 to TRBJ2-7; 7 nucleotides agree with TRBD2. Trimming cost V 7 bases and J 6 bases; bases outside gene matches: 12. CDR1 and CDR2 (germline): MNHEY, SMNVEV (reference sequence). There are 14 residues in the CDR3. The CDR3 is CASTKGGAPGEQYF. The CDR3 nucleotides read TGTGCCAGCACCAAGGGAGGGGCTCCGGGCGAGCAGTACTTC.

The chain carries TRBV6-5 and TRBJ1-5; no definite D call. The V and J ends lost 6 bases and 5 bases respectively, with 14 bases between them. This CDR3 is 14 amino acids long. Looked up from germline, CDR1 is MNHEY and CDR2 is SVGAGI. In DNA form, the CDR3 reads TGTGCCAGCAGACCCGGGAACCCCTATCAGCCCCAGCATTTT. Its translation: CASRPGNPYQPQHF.

This chain joins TRBV6-5 and TRBJ1-1; a weak D match, TRBD1 (5 bases). V was clipped by 4 bases and J by 5 bases, with 14 bases between them. The CDR3 covers 14 residues. CDR1 is MNHEY, CDR2 SVGAGI, per germline. Written as DNA, the CDR3 is TGTGCCAGCAGTTCCCAGAAGGGGTATACTGAAGCTTTCTTT. Its translation: CASSSQKGYTEAFF.

This clone occurred a few times. The CDR3 DNA is TGTGCCATCAGCCAGCCGACAGGGAGGACAGATACGCAGTATTTT. Its protein product is CAISQPTGRTDTQYF. The chain has TRBV10-3 and TRBJ2-3; maybe TRBD1 (7 bases). The CDR3 spans 15 residues. The germline gives CDR1 ENHRY, CDR2 SYGVKD. Trimming removed 6 bases from V and 3 bases from J, with 16 bases in between.

The chain recombines TRBV9 with TRBJ1-2, with 8 bases matching TRBD1. The CDR3 length is 16 residues. V shed 6 bases and J 0 bases; nucleotides not matched to a gene: 10. Germline V lookup: CDR1 SGDLS, CDR2 YYNGEE. The CDR3 sequence is CASTMDRAHANYGYTF. The CDR3 DNA reads as TGTGCCAGCACGATGGACAGGGCACATGCTAACTATGGCTACACCTTC.

The chain has TRBV5-1 and TRBJ2-2; D unresolved. Trimming took 0 bases from V and 4 from J, leaving 10 bases between them. Germline V CDR1 and CDR2: SGHRS, YFSETQ. CDR3 size: 15 residues. The CDR3 nucleotides are TGCGCCAGCAGCTTGGGACTCGAGCTCACCGGGGAGCTGTTTTTT. The encoded protein is CASSLGLELTGELFF.

V gene TRBV6-5 combines with J gene TRBJ2-5, with D possibly TRBD2 on 6 matching bases. Trimming removed 6 bases from V and 5 bases from J, with 16 bases in between. This CDR3 comprises 14 residues. Looked up from germline, CDR1 is MNHEY and CDR2 is SVGAGI. The CDR3 coding sequence is TGTGCCAGCAGGCCAGGGTGGCGGGGTGAGACCCAGTACTTC. Encoded protein: CASRPGWRGETQYF.

V is TRBV19 and J is TRBJ2-7, with D possibly being TRBD1 (5 bases). The CDR3 length is 15 residues. CDR1 is LNHDA and CDR2 is SQIVND in the germline V gene (reference sequence). V lost 3 bases, J lost 3 bases, and 15 bases lay in between. The CDR3 coding sequence is TGTGCCAGTAGTATTATAGGAGACAGCCACTACGAGCAGTACTTC. Translating it yields CASSIIGDSHYEQYF. Full variable domain (remainder filled in from reference TRBV19 and TRBJ2-7): DGGITQSPKYLFRKEGQNVTLSCEQNLNHDAMYWYRQDPGQGLRLIYYSQIVNDFQKGDIAEGYSVSREKKESFPLTVTSAQKNPTAFYLCASSIIGDSHYEQYFGPGTRLTVT.

V and J are TRBV7-3 and TRBJ2-1; D may be TRBD2 (5 bases). Trimming cost V 2 bases and J 5 bases, with 16 bases left between them. This CDR3 has 16 amino acids. CDR1 and CDR2 (germline): SGHTA, FQGTGA. The CDR3 sequence: CASSLERAGGNNEQFF. As DNA, the CDR3 is TGTGCCAGCAGCTTAGAAAGGGCAGGAGGCAACAATGAGCAGTTCTTC.

The chain carries TRBV7-6 and TRBJ2-3, with TRBD1 identical over 8 bases. Germline values: CDR1 SGHVS, CDR2 FNYEAQ. This CDR3 has 16 amino acids. Unmatched junction bases numbered 8, after V lost 3 bases and J lost 3 bases. Here the CDR3 DNA reads TGTGCCAGCAGCTTTGGACGGGGACAGGCAACAGATACGCAGTATTTT. It codes for CASSFGRGQATDTQYF. Complete variable domain (other parts from reference TRBV7-6 and TRBJ2-3): GAGVSQSPRYKVTKRGQDVALRCDPISGHVSLYWYRQALGQGPEFLTYFNYEAQQDKSGLPNDRFSAERPEGSISTLTIQRTEQRDSAMYRCASSFGRGQATDTQYFGPGTRLTVL.

The J gene is TRBJ1-1, the V gene TRBV9, with 11 bases that match TRBD1. Trimming cost V 3 bases and J 0 bases; bases outside gene matches: 10. This CDR3 region has 18 residues. Germline values: CDR1 SGDLS, CDR2 YYNGEE. This chain's CDR3 is CASSERRDRGAMNTEAFF. In DNA form, the CDR3 reads TGTGCCAGCAGCGAGCGACGGGACAGGGGGGCGATGAACACTGAAGCTTTCTTT. The entire variable domain, with the rest obtained from reference TRBV9 and TRBJ1-1, is as follows: DSGVTQTPKHLITATGQRVTLRCSPRSGDLSVYWYQQSLDQGLQFLIQYYNGEERAKGNILERFSAQQFPDLHSELNLSSLELGDSALYFCASSERRDRGAMNTEAFFGQGTRLTVV.

The chain recombines TRBV9 with TRBJ1-2, with no clear D. V was pared by 4 bases and J by 0 bases, with 13 bases between. The CDR3 is 15 amino acids. Germline CDR1 and CDR2: SGDLS and YYNGEE. The CDR3 loop reads CASSPVNRANYGYTF. The CDR3 bases are TGTGCCAGCAGCCCCGTTAACAGAGCTAACTATGGCTACACCTTC.

The chain joins TRBV29-1 to TRBJ1-5; D is possibly TRBD1 (6 bases). The CDR3 is made up of 13 amino acids. Trimming removed 3 bases from V and 3 bases from J, with 9 bases in between. The V gene's germline CDR1 is SQVTM and CDR2 ANQGSEA. The chain's CDR3 is CSVETGNNQPQHF. Written as DNA, the CDR3 is TGCAGCGTTGAGACAGGCAACAATCAGCCCCAGCATTTT. Using reference TRBV29-1 and TRBJ1-5 for the parts outside the CDR3, the full variable domain is SAVISQKPSRDICQRGTSLTIQCQVDSQVTMMFWYRQQPGQSLTLIATANQGSEATYESGFVIDKFPISRPNLTFSTLTVSNMSPEDSSIYLCSVETGNNQPQHFGDGTRLSIL.

The chain recombines TRBV6-5 with TRBJ2-1, with 9 bases lining up with TRBD2. CDR1 and CDR2 from the germline V gene are MNHEY and SVGAGI. V was clipped by 6 bases and J by 7 bases; unmatched bases: 7. CDR3 length: 14 amino acids. The CDR3 nucleotides read TGTGCCAGCAGAACCGGGACTAGCCGGAATGAGCAGTTCTTC. This sequence encodes CASRTGTSRNEQFF.

Concerning this clone itself: The sample has other DNA sequences that encode this CDR3 too. The rearrangement links TRBV19 to TRBJ2-7, with TRBD1 identical over 9 bases. The germline V gene encodes CDR1 LNHDA and CDR2 SQIVND (reference sequence). This CDR3 has 13 amino acids. V shed 6 bases, J shed 3 bases, and the junction held 3 bases outside the gene matches. CDR3 DNA: TGTGCCAGTAGCACAGGGGGCAGCTACGAGCAGTACTTC. The encoded protein is CASSTGGSYEQYF.

This clone was seen more than once but under ten times. The chain combines TRBV4-1 with TRBJ2-7; tentative D call: TRBD2 (6 bases). V lost 1 base and J lost 4, with 11 bases in between. Germline values: CDR1 MGHRA, CDR2 YSYEKL. The CDR3 sequence is 14 residues long. CDR3 in amino acids: CASSQADGLYEQYF. DNA for the CDR3: TGCGCCAGCAGCCAAGCGGACGGACTATACGAGCAGTACTTC.

The chain employs TRBV5-4 and TRBJ1-4, with D perhaps matching TRBD1 (6 bases). The V gene lost 0 bases and the J gene lost 8 bases, with 11 bases spanning the gap. The germline V gene has CDR1 SGHNT and CDR2 YYREEE (reference sequence). CDR3 length: 14 residues. The CDR3 sequence is CASSLGQGLEKLFF. In nucleotides, the CDR3 is TGTGCCAGCAGCTTGGGGCAGGGGTTGGAAAAACTGTTTTTT.

V gene TRBV4-1 combines with J gene TRBJ1-6, with TRBD1 identical over 10 bases. The junction had 7 bases not matched to a gene; V was cut back by 4 bases and J by 10 bases. Germline CDR1 MGHRA, CDR2 YSYEKL. The CDR3 length is 15 residues. The CDR3 region has the DNA TGCGCCAGCAGCCGAGGGACAGGGGAAACCTCACCCCTCCACTTT. Its protein product is CASSRGTGETSPLHF.